This TCR beta chain derives from a study of T-cell memory formation after mild COVID-19. Study context: Clusters of TCRs were largely donor specific.

TCRdb called the 5' RACE reads again in MiXCR, with one record for every CDR3 protein. The sample lists 350,000 to 500,000 distinct CDR3 sequences, 20% to 30% occurring once. CDR3 length: 11 residues. The ends were cut back, 6 bases at V and 7 bases at J, with 10 bases in the middle. CDR1 DFQATT and CDR2 SNEGSKA come from the germline V gene (reference sequence). The chain links TRBV20-1 to TRBJ1-3, with D unresolved. Sequencing input: PBMCs or a T cell subset sorted from them (not recorded which). The receptor was isolated from an adult woman who had mild COVID-19 (a few samples of this study predate the infection). Cell type and time point are not known. The CDR3 sequence: CSARSANTIYF. In DNA, the CDR3 is TGCAGTGCACGGAGTGCGAACACCATATATTTT.